The 14 T cell receptor beta chains given below trace back to one sample, sequenced in a study of T cell responses to AZD1222 COVID-19 vaccine (dated by TCRdb to the early 2020s). This specimen's time point label, interpreted: baseline before first vaccination. The method behind the library was the immunoSEQ multiplex PCR assay. Imported from immuneACCESS, the table was reduced by TCRdb to in-frame sequences with V and J called. These copies leave out some clones; in studies compared against another copy, an unresolved V gene accounts for under half, and the cause of the remainder is not known. The sample table contains approximately 100,000 clones; only one count was recorded for roughly 87% of them. 4% to 6% of the sample is held by the ten biggest clonotypes. Sequencing used peripheral blood, obtained on day 0 of AZD1222 vaccination. All receptors derive from an adult in good health.

For this clone: It may be a read error: a sequence one base away is much more abundant. The J gene is TRBJ1-1, the V gene TRBV3-1 (or the pseudogene TRBV3-2), with 7 bases aligning to TRBD1. V gave up 5 bases and J gave up 1 base; unmatched junction bases: 1. Germline V gene lookup returns CDR1 LGHDT and CDR2 YNNKEL (reference sequence). The CDR3 totals 13 residues. In DNA, the CDR3 is TGTGCCAGCAGCTCAGGGGGGAACACTGAAGCTTTCTTT. Translating gives CASSSGGNTEAFF.

The chain has TRBV7-2 and TRBJ2-7; D gene ambiguous. The CDR3 runs to 15 residues. The germline V and J ends were trimmed by 2 bases and 6 bases, with 17 bases remaining between them. Germline V CDR1 and CDR2: SGHTA, FQGNSA. CDR3 amino acids: CASSLQANRLGEQYF. The DNA for the CDR3 is TGTGCCAGCAGCTTACAGGCGAATCGCCTCGGCGAGCAGTACTTC.

The chain has TRBV6-1 and TRBJ1-1, with D unclear. The CDR3 runs to 13 residues. Germline V gives CDR1 MNHNS, CDR2 SASEGT. The V gene lost 3 bases and the J gene lost 2 bases, with 7 bases spanning the gap. The DNA for the CDR3 is TGTGCCAGCAGTGATGGGTTAAACACTGAAGCTTTCTTT. Encoded protein: CASSDGLNTEAFF.

The count of this clone is one. The chain is built from TRBV6-1 and TRBJ1-5; unclear D gene. V was trimmed by 4 bases and J by 4 bases, leaving 20 bases between them. CDR1 and CDR2 (germline): MNHNS, SASEGT. This CDR3 is built from 17 residues. The CDR3: CASSVFDLAQINQPQHF. DNA for the CDR3: TGTGCCAGCAGTGTATTTGACCTAGCGCAGATTAATCAGCCCCAGCATTTT.

J is TRBJ1-3 and V is TRBV6-2 or TRBV6-3, with a tentative D call TRBD1 (5 bases). The CDR3 has 15 amino acids. V lost 5 bases and J 0 bases, leaving 11 bases between the germline ends. Germline CDR1 is MNHEY and CDR2 is SVGEGT. For the CDR3, the DNA is TGTGCCAGCAGTCGCCAGGGATACTCTGGAAACACCATATATTTT. This gives the protein CASSRQGYSGNTIYF.

This chain links TRBV5-8 with TRBJ1-4; unclear D gene. Germline loops: CDR1 SGHTS, CDR2 YDEGEE. There are 15 residues in the CDR3. V was trimmed by 3 bases and J by 14 bases, leaving 23 bases between them. CDR3 sequence reads: CASSSLRAPGGRLFF. CDR3 sequence (DNA): TGTGCCAGCAGCTCACTTCGTGCTCCGGGAGGAAGGCTGTTTTTT.

This sequence joins TRBV5-1 and TRBJ2-7; no firm D call. This CDR3 comprises 14 residues. V lost 1 base, J lost 2 bases, and 10 bases lay in between. In germline, CDR1 is SGHRS, CDR2 YFSETQ. The DNA for the CDR3 is TGCGCCAGCAGCTTGTACAGCCAGGCCTACGAGCAGTACTTC. Translating gives CASSLYSQAYEQYF.

The genes are TRBV10-3 and TRBJ2-7, with 10 bases matching TRBD1. After removal of 1 base from V and 5 bases from J, the junction contained 5 bases not matched to a gene. CDR3 size: 15 residues. Germline CDR1 is ENHRY and CDR2 is SYGVKD. The CDR3 spells CAISEFGTGVDEQYF. CDR3 nucleotide sequence: TGTGCCATCAGTGAGTTTGGGACAGGGGTGGACGAGCAGTACTTC.

V is TRBV27 and J is TRBJ1-5; D ambiguous. Germline V gene lookup returns CDR1 MNHEY and CDR2 SMNVEV (reference sequence). The CDR3 contains 13 residues. Trimming took 2 bases from V and 6 from J, leaving 8 bases between them. The CDR3 here is CASSLRGFQPQHF. CDR3 DNA: TGTGCCAGCAGTTTACGAGGATTTCAGCCCCAGCATTTT.

The genes are TRBV6-6 and TRBJ1-2; possible D gene TRBD1, 6 bases. Trimming removed 6 bases from V and 8 bases from J, with 16 bases in between. CDR3 length equals 13 residues. Germline loops: CDR1 MNHNY, CDR2 SVGAGI (reference sequence). CDR3 nucleotides: TGTGCCAGCAGAACCGGGGGGGCTGACGGCTACACCTTC. It yields the protein CASRTGGADGYTF.

J is TRBJ1-1 and V is TRBV6-4; a possible D gene is TRBD1 (5 bases). V shed 7 bases and J shed 1 base, with 10 bases lying between them. The CDR3 is 13 residues long. Per the germline V gene, CDR1 is MRHNA and CDR2 is SNTAGT. CDR3: CASNPGTNTEAFF. The CDR3 DNA is TGTGCCAGCAATCCAGGGACGAACACTGAAGCTTTCTTT.

The chain has TRBV7-2 and TRBJ2-7; no clear D gene. The V and J ends lost 5 bases and 3 bases respectively, with 14 bases between them. The CDR3 sequence is 14 residues long. CDR1 SGHTA and CDR2 FQGNSA come from the germline V gene. The CDR3 nucleotides read TGTGCCAGCAGCCCAGCCCTAGGGTACTACGAGCAGTACTTC. It encodes CASSPALGYYEQYF.

V usage is TRBV4-2 and J usage is TRBJ1-1; unclear D gene. From germline, CDR1 is LGHNA and CDR2 YNFKEQ. Trimming shortened V by 0 bases and J by 10 bases, and 18 bases separated the two germline ends. This CDR3 contains 15 residues. This chain's CDR3 is CASSQDLRHQSGAFF. For the CDR3, the DNA is TGTGCCAGCAGCCAAGATCTAAGGCACCAGTCGGGAGCTTTCTTT.

V usage is TRBV27 and J usage is TRBJ2-1; either TRBD1 or TRBD2 may supply D (5 bases each). Trimming pared 3 bases from V and 8 bases from J, leaving 20 bases between. This CDR3 has 16 amino acids. CDR1 and CDR2 (germline): MNHEY, SMNVEV (reference sequence). The DNA of the CDR3 is TGTGCCAGCAGTTTGGCCGTGGGGGTCGGGTCGGATGAGCAGTTCTTC. Protein product: CASSLAVGVGSDEQFF.